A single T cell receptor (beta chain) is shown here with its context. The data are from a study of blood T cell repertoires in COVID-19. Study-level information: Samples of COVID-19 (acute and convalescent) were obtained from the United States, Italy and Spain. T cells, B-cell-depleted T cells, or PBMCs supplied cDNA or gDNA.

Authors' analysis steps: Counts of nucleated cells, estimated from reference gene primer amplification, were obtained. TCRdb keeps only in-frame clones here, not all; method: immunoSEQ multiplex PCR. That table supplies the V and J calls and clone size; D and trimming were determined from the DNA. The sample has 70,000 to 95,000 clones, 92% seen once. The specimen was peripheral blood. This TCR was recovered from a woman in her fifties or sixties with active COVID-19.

CDR3 sequence (DNA): TGTGCCAGCAGCCCGGGGGGGGCGGTCAGCGGGATTCCCTACGAGCAGTACTTC. As protein: CASSPGGAVSGIPYEQYF. V usage is TRBV5-4 and J usage is TRBJ2-7; 8 nucleotides match TRBD2. The V gene's germline CDR1 is SGHNT and CDR2 YYREEE (reference sequence). After removal of 4 bases from V and 2 bases from J, the junction contained 17 bases not matched to a gene. The CDR3 covers 18 residues. The full variable domain, in which reference TRBV5-4 and TRBJ2-7 provide the parts outside the CDR3, is ETGVTQSPTHLIKTRGQQVTLRCSSQSGHNTVSWYQQALGQGPQFIFQYYREEENGRGNFPPRFSGLQFPNYSSELNVNALELDDSALYLCASSPGGAVSGIPYEQYFGPGTRLTVT.